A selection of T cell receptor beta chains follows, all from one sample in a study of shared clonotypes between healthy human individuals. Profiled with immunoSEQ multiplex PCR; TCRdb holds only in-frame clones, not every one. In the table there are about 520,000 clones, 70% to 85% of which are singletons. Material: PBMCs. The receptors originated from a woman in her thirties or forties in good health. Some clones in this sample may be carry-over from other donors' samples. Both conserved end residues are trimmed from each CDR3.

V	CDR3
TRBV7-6	ASSQALDEKLF
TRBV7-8	ASSPRGQRGYT
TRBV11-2	ASSLVTVNQPQH
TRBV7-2	ASTPGMDYGYT
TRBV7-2	ASSLNSGELF
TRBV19	ASRPGAGNSYEQY
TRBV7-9	ASSRDGITRDTQY
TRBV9	ASSPRDRFNEKLF
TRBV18	ASSGTQNTGELF
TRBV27	ASSSLGGPYNEQF
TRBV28	ASSRSGLAGVQF
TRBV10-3	AISRTGDTGELF
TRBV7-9	ASSSPGTAQETQY
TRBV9	ASSPGTASYEQY
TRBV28	ASSSPRETQY
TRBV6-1	ASSRLDDYNEQF
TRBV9	ASSGGGHNEQF
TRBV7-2	ASSYSTGLFTEAF
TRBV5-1	ASSLVGGLEPQH
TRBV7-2	ASSEPPGAQF
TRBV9	ASSGQPSGTGELF
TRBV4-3	ASSQDVADTQY
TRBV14	ASSQENRDTGELF
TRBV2	ASWGGGNQPQH
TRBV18	ASSSPGLAGKETQY
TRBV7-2	ASGPGSSTDTQY
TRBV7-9	ASSLGDNTEAF
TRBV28	ASSFRGNYEQY
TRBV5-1	ASSVVGGTETQY
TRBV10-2	ASSNPLGHTNEKLF
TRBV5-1	ASSTGTGESYT
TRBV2	ASSEGSEVYEQY
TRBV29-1	SVADTGGTGANVLT
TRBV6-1	ASFSGQSYEQY
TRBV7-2	ASSRSVETALGEQY
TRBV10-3	AIKGGLAGGPTYYNEQF
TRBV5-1	ASRRPGQGRTGELF
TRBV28	ASTRGDLSSYEQY
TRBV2	ASTQGNYEQY